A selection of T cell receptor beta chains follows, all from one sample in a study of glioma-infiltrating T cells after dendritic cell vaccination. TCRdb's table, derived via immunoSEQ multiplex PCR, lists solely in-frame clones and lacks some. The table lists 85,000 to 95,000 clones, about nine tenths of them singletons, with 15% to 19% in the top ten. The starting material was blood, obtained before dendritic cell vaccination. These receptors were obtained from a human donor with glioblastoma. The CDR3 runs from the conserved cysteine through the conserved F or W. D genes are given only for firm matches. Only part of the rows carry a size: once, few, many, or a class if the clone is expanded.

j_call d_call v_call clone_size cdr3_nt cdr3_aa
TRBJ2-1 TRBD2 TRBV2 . TGTGCCAGCAGTGGGGGACTTTGGACTAGCGGGAGAGTTGAGCAGTTCTTC CASSGGLWTSGRVEQFF
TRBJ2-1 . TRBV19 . TGTGCCAGTAGTATTTCCCCATCCGGGAATGAGCAGTTCTTC CASSISPSGNEQFF
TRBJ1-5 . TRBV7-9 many TGTGCCAGCAGCTTAGGGAGTCAGCCCCAGCATTTT CASSLGSQPQHF
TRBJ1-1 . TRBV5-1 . TGCGCCAGCAGCCTCGAGGTAGGGCGGGACACTGAAGCTTTCTTT CASSLEVGRDTEAFF
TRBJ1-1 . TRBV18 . TGTGCCAGCTCACCAACGGACAGCCAGAACACTGAAGCTTTCTTT CASSPTDSQNTEAFF
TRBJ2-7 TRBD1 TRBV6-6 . TGTGCCAGCAGTTACCGTGGACAGGGTACCTACGAGCAGTACTTC CASSYRGQGTYEQYF
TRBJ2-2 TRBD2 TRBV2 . TGTGCCAGCACTAGCGGGAACACCGGGGAGCTGTTTTTT CASTSGNTGELFF
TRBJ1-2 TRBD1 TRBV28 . TGTGCCAGCAAAAAGACAGGGGGCCCCCGGAGCTACACCTTC CASKKTGGPRSYTF
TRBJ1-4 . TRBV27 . TGTGCCAGCAGTCCTGGGGGGGGTCGAGAAAAACTGTTTTTT CASSPGGGREKLFF
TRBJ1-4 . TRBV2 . TGTGCCAGCAAGGGCGCGGGTAATGAAAAACTGTTTTTT CASKGAGNEKLFF
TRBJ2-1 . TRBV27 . TGTGCCAGCAGACAGGGCGGCTCCTACAATGAGCAGTTCTTC CASRQGGSYNEQFF
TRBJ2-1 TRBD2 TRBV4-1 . TGCGCCAGCAGTCGACCGACTAGCGGTCTCTCCTACAATGAGCAGTTCTTC CASSRPTSGLSYNEQFF
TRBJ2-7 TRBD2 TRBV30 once TGTGCCTGGGATACCTGGACTAGCAGCTCCTACGAGCAGTACTTC CAWDTWTSSSYEQYF
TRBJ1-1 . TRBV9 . TGTGCCAGCAGCGCTCCCGGAGGGTACCCTGAAGCTTTCTTT CASSAPGGYPEAFF
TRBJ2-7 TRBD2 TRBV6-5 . TGTGCCAGCAGACCACTAGCGGGAGGCGCCTACGAGCAGTACTTC CASRPLAGGAYEQYF
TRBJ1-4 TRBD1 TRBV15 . TGTGCCACCAGCAGAGATCCACAGGGGGGGGGTAATGAAAAACTGTTTTTT CATSRDPQGGGNEKLFF
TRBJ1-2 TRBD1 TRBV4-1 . TGCGCCAGCAGCCAGTTGACAGGGGGAGAAGGGTATGGCTACACCTTC CASSQLTGGEGYGYTF
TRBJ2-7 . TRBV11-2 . TGTGCCAGCAGCAGTAGCGGATCGCGGCCTATGCAGTACTTC CASSSSGSRPMQYF
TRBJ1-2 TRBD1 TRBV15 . TGTGCCACCAGCCAGGGACAGGGGGAGGAAGGCTACACCTTC CATSQGQGEEGYTF
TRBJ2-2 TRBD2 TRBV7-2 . TGTGCCAGCAGCCGGGGACTAGCGGGAGGGGGCACCGGGGAGCTGTTTTTT CASSRGLAGGGTGELFF
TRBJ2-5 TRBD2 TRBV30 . TGTGCCTGGAGTGTTTTAGCGGGAGCGGCCCAAGAGACCCAGTACTTC CAWSVLAGAAQETQYF
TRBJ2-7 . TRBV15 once TGTGCCACCAGCAGAGACAGGGGTGGGTCCTACGAGCAGTACTTC CATSRDRGGSYEQYF
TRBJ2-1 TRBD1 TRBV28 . TGTGCCAGCAGTTTGCCCACAGGGGGCGGGATGCTATACAATGAGCAGTTCTTC CASSLPTGGGMLYNEQFF
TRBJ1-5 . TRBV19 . TGTGCCAGTTCCCTTTCGCCGACAGTGAGCAATCAGCCCCAGCATTTT CASSLSPTVSNQPQHF
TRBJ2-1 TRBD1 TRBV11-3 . TGTGCCAGCAGCAGTAACAGGGGGCAAGGGGAGCAGTTCTTC CASSSNRGQGEQFF
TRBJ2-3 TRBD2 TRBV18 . TGTGCCAGCTCACTGGGACTAGCAGATACGCAGTATTTT CASSLGLADTQYF
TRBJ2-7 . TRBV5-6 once TGTGCCAGCAGCTTTGCGGTCGGGGGCCGGGGGGCGCGCTACGAGCAGTACTTC CASSFAVGGRGARYEQYF
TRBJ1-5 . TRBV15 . TGTGCCACCAGCGGGATTTTAGGACGGGGAGGGGAAAGGGATCAGCCCCAGCATTTT CATSGILGRGGERDQPQHF
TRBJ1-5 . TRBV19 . TGTGCCAGTAGTATTTGGGAGCCTAATCAGCCCCAGCATTTT CASSIWEPNQPQHF
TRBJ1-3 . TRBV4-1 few TGCGCCAGCAGCCAAGATTTAGGTCGGAGGAATGCCATATATTTT CASSQDLGRRNAIYF
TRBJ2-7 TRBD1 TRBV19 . TGTGCCAGTAGTACGTCGACAGGGGTATCTTACGAGCAGTACTTC CASSTSTGVSYEQYF
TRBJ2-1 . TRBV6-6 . TGTGCCAGCAGTCCCGGGACAAGAAACAATGAGCAGTTCTTC CASSPGTRNNEQFF
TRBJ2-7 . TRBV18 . TGTGCCAGCTCACCACTAAGCCAGGGCTGGAACGAGCAGTACTTC CASSPLSQGWNEQYF
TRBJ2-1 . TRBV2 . TGTGCCAGCAGTGAAACCTTAGGAACAGCAGAGAATGAGCAGTTCTTC CASSETLGTAENEQFF
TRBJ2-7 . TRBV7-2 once TGTGCCAGCAGCTTACAATCTAACTACGAGCAGTACTTC CASSLQSNYEQYF
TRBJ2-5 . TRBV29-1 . TGCAGCGGCGGCGGGGTGGGGGAGACCCAGTACTTC CSGGGVGETQYF
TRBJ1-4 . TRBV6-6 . TGTGCCAGCAGTTACTCTCCAGGGGTTAATGAAAAACTGTTTTTT CASSYSPGVNEKLFF
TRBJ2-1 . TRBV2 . TGTGCCAGCTATAACATCGGGGGGCCGGGGCAGTTCTTC CASYNIGGPGQFF
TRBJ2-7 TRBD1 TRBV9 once TGTGCCAGCAGCGTTGGACAGGCTACCTACGAGCAGTACTTC CASSVGQATYEQYF
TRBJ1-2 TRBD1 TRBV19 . TGTGCCAGCTCCCAGGGGGCGCATGGCTACACCTTC CASSQGAHGYTF